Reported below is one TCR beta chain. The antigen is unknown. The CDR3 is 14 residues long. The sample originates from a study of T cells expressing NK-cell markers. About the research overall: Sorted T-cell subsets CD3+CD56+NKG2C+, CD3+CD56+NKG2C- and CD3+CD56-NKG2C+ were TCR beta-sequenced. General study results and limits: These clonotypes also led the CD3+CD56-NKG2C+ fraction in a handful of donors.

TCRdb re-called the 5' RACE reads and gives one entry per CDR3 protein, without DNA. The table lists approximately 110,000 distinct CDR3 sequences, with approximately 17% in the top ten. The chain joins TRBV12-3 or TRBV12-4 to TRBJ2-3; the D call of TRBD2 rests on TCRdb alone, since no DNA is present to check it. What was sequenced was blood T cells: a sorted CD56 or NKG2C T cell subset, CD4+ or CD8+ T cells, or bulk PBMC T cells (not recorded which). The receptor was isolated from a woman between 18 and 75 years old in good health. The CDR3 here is CASSLTPAEDTQYF.